In this sample, the clone carrying this TCR beta chain turned up a few times. Since all of the isolated RNA was reverse transcribed, expressed TCRB transcripts were what got sequenced. Clones were read by immunoSEQ multiplex PCR, and TCRdb kept only the in-frame ones, dropping some. The sample has 300,000 to 350,000 clones; approximately 15% are singletons. This sample stems from a study of beta chain features in type 1 diabetes. Study details: Over all samples combined, fewer than 130,000,000 sorted cells were examined.

The germline V gene has CDR1 LGHNA and CDR2 YNFKEQ. The ends were cut back, 0 bases at V and 1 base at J, with 7 bases in the middle. CDR3 length: 15 amino acids. The chain links TRBV4-2 to TRBJ1-5; perhaps TRBD1 as D (5 bases). The source is a man aged 25 to 45 in good health. Input material: central memory CD4+ T cells from blood. The CDR3 nucleotides read TGTGCCAGCAGCCAAGAGGGGGGGAGCAATCAGCCCCAGCATTTT. It codes for CASSQEGGSNQPQHF.